These 6 T cell receptor beta chains share one sample of origin, sequenced in a study of T cells in Graves' hyperthyroidism and ophthalmopathy. RNA transcripts were the template for amplifying TCR beta CDR3 regions. First-round RT-PCR targeting the TCR CDR3 was performed with the HTBI primer set. A single record per CDR3 protein comes from TCRdb applying MiXCR to the multiplex PCR reads. The table records about 360,000 distinct CDR3 sequences, roughly 13% of them present only once. The specimen was blood. The receptors were sampled from a man under 40 with Graves' hyperthyroidism that later progressed to Graves' ophthalmopathy.

Worth noting for this clonotype: The missing conserved phenylalanine or tryptophan at the end of this CDR3 makes a read error likely. This chain joins TRBV9 and TRBJ2-2, with no clear D. The germline V gene has CDR1 SGDLS and CDR2 YYNGEE. The CDR3 contains 17 residues. V lost 4 bases and J 0 bases, leaving 16 bases between the germline ends. The CDR3 DNA follows: TGTGCCAGCAGCCCACACATGGATTCCGCGAACACCGGGGAGCTGTTTTCT. It yields the protein CASSPHMDSANTGELFS.

This clonotype was counted many times. The chain combines TRBV11-2 with TRBJ2-1, with 11 bases identical to TRBD2. This CDR3 is built from 16 residues. Germline lookup yields CDR1 SGHAT and CDR2 FQNNGV. V gave up 4 bases and J gave up 5 bases; unmatched junction bases: 7. The CDR3 loop is CASSSRLAGLHNEQFF. The CDR3 bases are TGTGCCAGCAGCTCCCGACTAGCGGGGCTGCACAATGAGCAGTTCTTC.

This clonotype showed up many times. The gene calls are TRBV12-3 or TRBV12-4 and TRBJ1-5; D remains unclear. Trimming pared 6 bases from V and 0 bases from J, leaving 12 bases between. The CDR3 is made up of 15 amino acids. The CDR3 is CASRRDGNSNQPQHF. The DNA for the CDR3 is TGTGCCAGCAGGAGAGACGGAAATAGCAATCAGCCCCAGCATTTT.

This clonotype showed up just a few times. This rearrangement joins TRBV18 to TRBJ2-3; 8 positions match TRBD1. Germline-derived CDR1 and CDR2 are KGHSH and LQKENI. The V gene end was trimmed by 3 bases and the J gene end by 3 bases; junction bases not matched to a gene: 2. The length of the CDR3 is 14 residues. For the CDR3, the DNA is TGTGCCAGCTCACCGAACAGGGGGACAGATACGCAGTATTTT. Amino acid sequence: CASSPNRGTDTQYF.

CDR3 amino acids: CASSLPAAPGGYTF. CDR3 in DNA: TGTGCCAGCAGCTTGCCGGCCGCCCCGGGGGGCTACACCTTC. The rearrangement links TRBV5-6 to TRBJ1-2; D unresolved. CDR3 size: 14 residues. Germline-derived CDR1 and CDR2 are SGHDT and YYEEEE. With 1 base removed from V and 8 bases from J, the gap between germline ends came to 15 bases.

This clonotype was seen repeatedly, ten times or more. V usage is TRBV3-1 and J usage is TRBJ1-1; D is unresolved. V gave up 2 bases and J gave up 4 bases, with 11 bases separating them. CDR1 and CDR2 (germline): LGHDT, YNNKEL (reference sequence). This CDR3 is built from 14 residues. The CDR3 sequence is CASSQRKGFTEAFF. CDR3 DNA: TGTGCCAGCAGCCAACGAAAAGGATTCACTGAAGCTTTCTTT.